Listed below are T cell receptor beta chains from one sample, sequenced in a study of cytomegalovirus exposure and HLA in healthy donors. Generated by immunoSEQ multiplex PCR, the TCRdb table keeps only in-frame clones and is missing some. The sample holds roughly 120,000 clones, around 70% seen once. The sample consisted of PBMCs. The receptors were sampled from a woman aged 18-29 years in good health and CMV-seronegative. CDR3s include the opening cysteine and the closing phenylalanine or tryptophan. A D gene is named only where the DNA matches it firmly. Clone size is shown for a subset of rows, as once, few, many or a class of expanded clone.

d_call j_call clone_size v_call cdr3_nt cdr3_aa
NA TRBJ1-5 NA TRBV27 TGTGCCAGCAGTCTTAATCTGAATCAGCCCCAGCATTTT CASSLNLNQPQHF
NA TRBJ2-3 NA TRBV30 TGTGCCTGGAGTGTCCTAGCAGATACGCAGTATTTT CAWSVLADTQYF
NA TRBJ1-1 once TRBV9 TGTGCCAGCAGCGTAGGGCAGGCGGGGGCTGAAGCTTTCTTT CASSVGQAGAEAFF
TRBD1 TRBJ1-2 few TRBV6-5 TGTGCCAGCAGTCCCAAACTCCACAGGGGTGGCTACACCTTC CASSPKLHRGGYTF
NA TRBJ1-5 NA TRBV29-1 TGCAGCGTTGGGAGTGGAAATCAGCCCCAGCATTTT CSVGSGNQPQHF
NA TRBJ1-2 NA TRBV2 TGTGCCAGCAGCCAGGCTAACTATGGCTACACCTTC CASSQANYGYTF
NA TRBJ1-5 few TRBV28 TGTGCCAGCACCCCTGGGGGCAGGGTGCGTCAGCCCCAGCATTTT CASTPGGRVRQPQHF
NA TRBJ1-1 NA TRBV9 TGTGCCAGCAGCGTATCGTCGGTGAACACTGAAGCTTTCTTT CASSVSSVNTEAFF
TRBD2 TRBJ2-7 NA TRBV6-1 TGTGCCAGCAGTGCGAGCGGGGGTTCCTACGAGCAGTACTTC CASSASGGSYEQYF
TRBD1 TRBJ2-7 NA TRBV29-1 TGCAGCGTTGTAGGGACAGACTACGAGCAGTACTTC CSVVGTDYEQYF
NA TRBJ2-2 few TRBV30 TGTGCCTGTCAGGGTGAGGCCGGGGAGCTGTTTTTT CACQGEAGELFF
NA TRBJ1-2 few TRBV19 TGTGCCAGTAGGTTTTCAGGGTTTAACTATGGCTACACCTTC CASRFSGFNYGYTF
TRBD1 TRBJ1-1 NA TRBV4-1 TGCGCCAGCAGCCAACGGGACAGCTCGAACACTGAAGCTTTCTTT CASSQRDSSNTEAFF
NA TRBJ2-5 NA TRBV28 TGTGCCAGCAGTTTAGGGCTCCAAGAGACCCAGTACTTC CASSLGLQETQYF
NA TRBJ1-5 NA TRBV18 TGTGCCAGCTCACCTACCGGGGATCAGCCCCAGCATTTT CASSPTGDQPQHF
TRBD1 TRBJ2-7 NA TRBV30 TGTGCCTGGAGTGTCCGGACAGGGTATTACTACGAGCAGTACTTC CAWSVRTGYYYEQYF
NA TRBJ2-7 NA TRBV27 TGTGCCAGCAGTTTCGGTCAGGGTCCCTACGAGCAGTACTTC CASSFGQGPYEQYF
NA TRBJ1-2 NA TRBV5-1 TGCGCCAGCAGCTGGACAGCCAATAACTATGGCTACACCTTC CASSWTANNYGYTF
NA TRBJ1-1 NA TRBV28 TGTGCCAGCAGGCAAGGGGGGGCTGAAGCTTTCTTT CASRQGGAEAFF
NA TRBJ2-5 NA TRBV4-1 TGCGCCAGCAGCCCGGGACCCCTGGGAGGAGAGACCCAGTACTTC CASSPGPLGGETQYF
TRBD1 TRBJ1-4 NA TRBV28 TGTGCCAGCAGCCACATGACAGGGGGAGAAAAACTGTTTTTT CASSHMTGGEKLFF
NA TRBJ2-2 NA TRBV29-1 TGCAGCGTTACCGCGGGTGGGGTTGGCACCGGGGAGCTGTTTTTT CSVTAGGVGTGELFF
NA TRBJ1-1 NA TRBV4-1 TGCGCCAGCAGCCACCTCGGGGGGGGCACTGAAGCTTTCTTT CASSHLGGGTEAFF
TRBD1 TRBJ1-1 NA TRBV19 TGTGCCAGTAGGCCCCAGGGACAGCTGAACACTGAAGCTTTCTTT CASRPQGQLNTEAFF
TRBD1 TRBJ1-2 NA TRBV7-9 TGTGCCAGCAGCTCCCCTGGACAGGGAGCTAACTATGGCTACACCTTC CASSSPGQGANYGYTF
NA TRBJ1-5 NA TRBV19 TGTGCCAGTAGGGACAGTTTAGATAGCAATCAGCCCCAGCATTTT CASRDSLDSNQPQHF
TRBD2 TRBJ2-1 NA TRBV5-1 TGCGCCAGCAGCTTCTTTATGACTAGCGGCTCCTACAATGAGCAGTTCTTC CASSFFMTSGSYNEQFF
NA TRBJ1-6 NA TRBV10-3 TGTGCCATCAGTGAGTGGACCCGGGACACTAATTCACCCCTCCACTTT CAISEWTRDTNSPLHF
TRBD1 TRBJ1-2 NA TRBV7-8 TGTGCCAGCAGCGCCCGACAGGGGGCAACGGATGGCTACACCTTC CASSARQGATDGYTF
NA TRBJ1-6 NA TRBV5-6 TGTGCCAGCAGCGGAAATTTTTTGGGAGAATCACCCCTCCACTTT CASSGNFLGESPLHF
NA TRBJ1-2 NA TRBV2 TGTGCCAGCAGCGAAAACAGGGACGACTATGGCTACACCTTC CASSENRDDYGYTF
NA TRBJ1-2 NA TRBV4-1 TGCGCCAGCAGCCAAGATCTTCAGGGGCATTACTATGGCTACACCTTC CASSQDLQGHYYGYTF
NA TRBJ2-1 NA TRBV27 TGTGCCAGCAGTATGACGTCTAGCTCCTACAATGAGCAGTTCTTC CASSMTSSSYNEQFF
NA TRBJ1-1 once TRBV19 TGTGCCAGTAGTTTCGGGAACACTGAAGCTTTCTTT CASSFGNTEAFF
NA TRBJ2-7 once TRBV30 TGTGCCTGGAGTGGGGACAAAAACTCCTACGAGCAGTACTTC CAWSGDKNSYEQYF
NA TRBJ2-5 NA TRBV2 TGTGCCAGCAGTGACTTCAGAGGGGGAGAGACCCAGTACTTC CASSDFRGGETQYF
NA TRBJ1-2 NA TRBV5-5 TGTGCCAGCAGTGTGAGGGGAGGCTATGGCTACACCTTC CASSVRGGYGYTF
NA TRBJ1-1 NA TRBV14 TGTGCCAGCAGCCAAGAGGGGGGGGTTGGGCGCATGAACACTGAAGCTTTCTTT CASSQEGGVGRMNTEAFF
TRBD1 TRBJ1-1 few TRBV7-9 TGTGCCAGCAGCCTGACAGGGGGGAACACTGAAGCTTTCTTT CASSLTGGNTEAFF
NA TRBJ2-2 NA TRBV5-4 TGTGCCAGCAGCCTCGGGACACGTAACACCGGGGAGCTGTTTTTT CASSLGTRNTGELFF
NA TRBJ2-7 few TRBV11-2 TGTGCCAGCAGCTTAGCGTCCGACAGTTTCTACGAGCAGTACTTC CASSLASDSFYEQYF
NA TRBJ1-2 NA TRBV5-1 TGCGCCAGCAGCTTGGAAGGGGAAAACTATGGCTACACCTTC CASSLEGENYGYTF
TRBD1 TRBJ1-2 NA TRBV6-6 TGTGCCAGCAGTTACTCGATGGGACAGGGGGCCGGCTACACCTTC CASSYSMGQGAGYTF
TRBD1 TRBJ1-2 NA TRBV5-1 TGCGCCAGCAGCTCGTTGACAGGGGCCCATGGCTACACCTTC CASSSLTGAHGYTF
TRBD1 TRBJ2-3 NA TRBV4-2 TGTGCCAGCAGCCACCCCCCTGACAGGGTCACAGATACGCAGTATTTT CASSHPPDRVTDTQYF
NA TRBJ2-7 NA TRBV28 TGTGCCAGCAGTTACAGCCCTGCGGGCGAGCAGTACTTC CASSYSPAGEQYF
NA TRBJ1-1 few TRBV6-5 TGTGCCAGCAGTTACTCGATGCCGGGGTCTGAAGCTTTCTTT CASSYSMPGSEAFF
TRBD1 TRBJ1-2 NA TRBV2 TGTGCCAGCTCAGAGGACAGGGGTGATAACTATGGCTACACCTTC CASSEDRGDNYGYTF
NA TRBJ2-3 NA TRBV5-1 TGCGCCAGCACCCCCGTCTGGGCGGGGAAGTCCGATACGCAGTATTTT CASTPVWAGKSDTQYF
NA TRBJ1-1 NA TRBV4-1 TGCGCCAGCAGCCGAGACGCGGGGGCATATGGTATGAGCACTGAAGCTTTCTTT CASSRDAGAYGMSTEAFF
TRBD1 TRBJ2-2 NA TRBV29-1 TGCAGCGTTGCGACAGGGGGCAACGGGGAGCTGTTTTTT CSVATGGNGELFF
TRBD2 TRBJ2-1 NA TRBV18 TGTGCCAGCTCACGGACTAGCATCGGCGATGAGCAGTTCTTC CASSRTSIGDEQFF
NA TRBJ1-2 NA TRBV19 TGTGCCAGTAGTTGGCAGGGCCAAAGTAACTATGGCTACACCTTC CASSWQGQSNYGYTF
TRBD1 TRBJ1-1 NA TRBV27 TGTGCCAGCAGTTTCAGGGGGACAGGGCTCACTGAAGCTTTCTTT CASSFRGTGLTEAFF
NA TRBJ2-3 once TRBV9 TGTGCCAGCAGCGTAGAGGGACTCCCAGATACGCAGTATTTT CASSVEGLPDTQYF
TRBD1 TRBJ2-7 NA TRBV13 TGTGCCAGCAGCTTAGGCAACAGGGGGTATCCCTACGAGCAGTACTTC CASSLGNRGYPYEQYF